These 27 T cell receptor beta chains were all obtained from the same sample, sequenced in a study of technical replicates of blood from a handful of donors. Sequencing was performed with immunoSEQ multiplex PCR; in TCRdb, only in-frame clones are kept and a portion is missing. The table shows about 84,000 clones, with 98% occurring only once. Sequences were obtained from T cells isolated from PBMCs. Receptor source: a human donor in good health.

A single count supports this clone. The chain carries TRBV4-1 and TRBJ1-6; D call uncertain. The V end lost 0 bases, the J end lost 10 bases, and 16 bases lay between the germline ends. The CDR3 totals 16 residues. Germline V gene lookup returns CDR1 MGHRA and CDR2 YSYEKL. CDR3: CASSQDLTGSGSPLHF. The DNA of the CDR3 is TGCGCCAGCAGCCAAGATCTGACGGGGTCTGGATCACCCCTCCACTTT.

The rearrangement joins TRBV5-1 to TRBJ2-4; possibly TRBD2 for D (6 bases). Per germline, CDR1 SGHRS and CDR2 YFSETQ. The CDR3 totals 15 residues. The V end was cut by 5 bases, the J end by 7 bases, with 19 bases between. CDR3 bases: TGCGCCAGCAGAAGTAGCGGACCGCTCGGGAACATTCAGTACTTC. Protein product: CASRSSGPLGNIQYF.

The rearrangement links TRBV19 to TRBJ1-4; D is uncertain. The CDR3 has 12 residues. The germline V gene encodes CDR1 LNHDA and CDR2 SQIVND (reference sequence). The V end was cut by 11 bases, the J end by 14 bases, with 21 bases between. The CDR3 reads CASGGFRKWLFF. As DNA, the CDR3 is TGTGCCTCTGGAGGGTTCCGAAAATGGCTGTTTTTT.

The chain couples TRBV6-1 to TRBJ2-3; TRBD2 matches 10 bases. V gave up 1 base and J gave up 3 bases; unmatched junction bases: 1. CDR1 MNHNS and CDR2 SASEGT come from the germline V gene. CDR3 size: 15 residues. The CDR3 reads CASSEVAGGTDTQYF. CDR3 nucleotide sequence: TGTGCCAGCAGTGAAGTAGCGGGGGGTACAGATACGCAGTATTTT.

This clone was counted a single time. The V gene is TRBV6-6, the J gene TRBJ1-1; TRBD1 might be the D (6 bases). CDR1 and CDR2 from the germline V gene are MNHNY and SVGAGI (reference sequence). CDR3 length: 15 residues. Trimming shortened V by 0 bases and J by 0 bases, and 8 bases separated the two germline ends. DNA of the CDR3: TGTGCCAGCAGTTACTCAGGGGGACTGAACACTGAAGCTTTCTTT. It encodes CASSYSGGLNTEAFF.

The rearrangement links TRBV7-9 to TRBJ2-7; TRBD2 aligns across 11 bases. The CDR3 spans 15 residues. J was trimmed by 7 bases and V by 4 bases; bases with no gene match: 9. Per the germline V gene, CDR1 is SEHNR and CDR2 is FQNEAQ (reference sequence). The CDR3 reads CASSSGLAGFGEQYF. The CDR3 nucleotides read TGTGCCAGCAGCTCTGGACTAGCGGGTTTCGGAGAGCAGTACTTC.

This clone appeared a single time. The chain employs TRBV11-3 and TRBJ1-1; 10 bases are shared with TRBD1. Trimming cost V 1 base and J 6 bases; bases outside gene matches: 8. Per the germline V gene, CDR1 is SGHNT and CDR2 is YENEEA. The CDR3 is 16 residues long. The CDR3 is CASSLGPDRGPAEAFF. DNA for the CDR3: TGTGCCAGCAGCTTAGGACCAGACAGGGGGCCGGCTGAAGCTTTCTTT.

CDR3 sequence (DNA): TGTGCCAGCAGTGTCAGACTCACCTACGAGCAGTACTTC. This gives the protein CASSVRLTYEQYF. This chain joins TRBV6-5 and TRBJ2-7; D is unresolved. CDR3 length equals 13 residues. The V end was cut by 5 bases, the J end by 2 bases, with 10 bases between. CDR1 MNHEY and CDR2 SVGAGI come from the germline V gene.

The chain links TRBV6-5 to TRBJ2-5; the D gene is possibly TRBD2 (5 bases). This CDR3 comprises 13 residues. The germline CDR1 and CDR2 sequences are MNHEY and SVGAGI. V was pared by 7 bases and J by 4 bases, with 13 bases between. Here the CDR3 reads CASTRRRRETQYF. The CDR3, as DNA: TGTGCCAGCACAAGGCGGAGGCGAGAGACCCAGTACTTC.

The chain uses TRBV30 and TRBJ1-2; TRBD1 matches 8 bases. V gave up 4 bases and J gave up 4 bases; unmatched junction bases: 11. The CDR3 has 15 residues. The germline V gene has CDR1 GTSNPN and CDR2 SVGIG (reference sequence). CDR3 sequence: CAWIKAGTGLYGYTF. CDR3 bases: TGTGCCTGGATTAAAGCGGGGACAGGACTCTATGGCTACACCTTC. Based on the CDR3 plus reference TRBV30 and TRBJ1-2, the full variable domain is SQTIHQWPATLVQPVGSPLSLECTVEGTSNPNLYWYRQAAGRGLQLLFYSVGIGQISSEVPQNLSASRPQDRQFILSSKKLLLSDSGFYLCAWIKAGTGLYGYTFGSGTRLTVV.

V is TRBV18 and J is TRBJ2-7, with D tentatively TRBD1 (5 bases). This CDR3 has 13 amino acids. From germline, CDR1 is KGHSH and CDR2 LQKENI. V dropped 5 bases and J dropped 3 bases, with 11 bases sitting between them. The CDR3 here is CASSFRGFYEQYF. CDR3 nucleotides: TGTGCCAGCTCATTTAGGGGTTTCTACGAGCAGTACTTC.

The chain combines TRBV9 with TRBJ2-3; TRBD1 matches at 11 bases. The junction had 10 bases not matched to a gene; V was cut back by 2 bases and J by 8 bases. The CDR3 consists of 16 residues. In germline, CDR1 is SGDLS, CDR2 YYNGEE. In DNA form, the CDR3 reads TGTGCCAGCAGCGTCCTACCGGGACAGGGGGACGGTACGCAGTATTTT. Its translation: CASSVLPGQGDGTQYF. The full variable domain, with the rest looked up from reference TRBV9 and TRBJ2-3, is DSGVTQTPKHLITATGQRVTLRCSPRSGDLSVYWYQQSLDQGLQFLIQYYNGEERAKGNILERFSAQQFPDLHSELNLSSLELGDSALYFCASSVLPGQGDGTQYFGPGTRLTVL.

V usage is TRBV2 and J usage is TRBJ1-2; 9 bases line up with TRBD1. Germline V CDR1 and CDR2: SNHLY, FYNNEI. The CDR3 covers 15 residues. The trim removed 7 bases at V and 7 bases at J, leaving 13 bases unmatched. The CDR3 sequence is CASIYPGTGTTGYTF. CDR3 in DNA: TGTGCCAGCATTTACCCAGGGACAGGGACGACTGGCTACACCTTC.

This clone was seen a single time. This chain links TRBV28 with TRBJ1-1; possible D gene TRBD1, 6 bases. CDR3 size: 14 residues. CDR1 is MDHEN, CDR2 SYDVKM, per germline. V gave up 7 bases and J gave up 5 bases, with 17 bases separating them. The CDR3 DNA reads TGTGCCAGCACTACTCTCACAGGGCTGACTGAAGCTTTCTTT. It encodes CASTTLTGLTEAFF.

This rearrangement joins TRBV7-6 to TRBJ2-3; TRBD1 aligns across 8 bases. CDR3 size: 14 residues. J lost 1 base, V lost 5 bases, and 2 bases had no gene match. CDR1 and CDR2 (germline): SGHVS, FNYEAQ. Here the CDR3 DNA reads TGTGCCAGCAGCCCACAGGGGGGCACAGATACGCAGTATTTT. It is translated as CASSPQGGTDTQYF.

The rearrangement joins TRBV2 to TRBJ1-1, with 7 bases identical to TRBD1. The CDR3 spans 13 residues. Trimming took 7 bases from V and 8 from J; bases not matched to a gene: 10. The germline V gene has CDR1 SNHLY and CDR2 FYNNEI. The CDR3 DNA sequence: TGTGCCAGCACCAGGGGGGCAGGGGGAGAAGCTTTCTTT. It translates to CASTRGAGGEAFF.

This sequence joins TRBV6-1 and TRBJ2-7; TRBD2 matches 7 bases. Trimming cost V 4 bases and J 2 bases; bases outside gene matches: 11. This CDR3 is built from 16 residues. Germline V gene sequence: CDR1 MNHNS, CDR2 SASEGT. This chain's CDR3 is CASSAYPPSGPYEQYF. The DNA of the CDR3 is TGTGCCAGCAGTGCCTACCCACCTAGCGGCCCCTACGAGCAGTACTTC.

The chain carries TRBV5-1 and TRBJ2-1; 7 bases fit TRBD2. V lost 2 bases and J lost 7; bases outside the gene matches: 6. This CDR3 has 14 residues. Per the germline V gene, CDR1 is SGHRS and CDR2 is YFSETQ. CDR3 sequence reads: CASSFALAGNEQFF. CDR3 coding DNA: TGCGCCAGCAGCTTTGCTTTAGCGGGTAATGAGCAGTTCTTC.

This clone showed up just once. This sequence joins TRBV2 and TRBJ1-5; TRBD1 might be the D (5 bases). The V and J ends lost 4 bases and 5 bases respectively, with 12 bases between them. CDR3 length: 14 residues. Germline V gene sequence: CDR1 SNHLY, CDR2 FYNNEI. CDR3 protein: CASSGQSRDQPQHF. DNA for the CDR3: TGTGCCAGCAGTGGACAGAGTAGGGATCAGCCCCAGCATTTT.

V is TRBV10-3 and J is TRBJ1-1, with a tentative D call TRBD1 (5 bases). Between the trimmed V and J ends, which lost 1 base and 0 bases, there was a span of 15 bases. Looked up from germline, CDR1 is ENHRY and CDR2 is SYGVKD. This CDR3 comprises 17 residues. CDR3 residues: CAISELGVYRMNTEAFF. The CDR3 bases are TGTGCCATCAGTGAGTTAGGGGTCTACAGGATGAACACTGAAGCTTTCTTT.

The CDR3 DNA sequence: TGTGCCAGCAGTTCTAACACCGGGGAGCTGTTTTTT. This gives the protein CASSSNTGELFF. The V and J genes are TRBV6-6 and TRBJ2-2; D is undetermined. Trimming shortened V by 4 bases and J by 2 bases, and 2 bases separated the two germline ends. The germline gives CDR1 MNHNY, CDR2 SVGAGI (reference sequence). The CDR3 is 12 amino acids.

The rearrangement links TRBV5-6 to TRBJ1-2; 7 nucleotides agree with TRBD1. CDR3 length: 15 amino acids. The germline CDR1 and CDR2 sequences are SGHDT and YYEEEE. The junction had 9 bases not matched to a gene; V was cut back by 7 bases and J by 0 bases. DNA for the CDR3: TGTGCCAGCGGCCGGACAGGAGATGCTAACTATGGCTACACCTTC. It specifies CASGRTGDANYGYTF. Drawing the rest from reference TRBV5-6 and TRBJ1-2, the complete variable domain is DAGVTQSPTHLIKTRGQQVTLRCSPKSGHDTVSWYQQALGQGPQFIFQYYEEEERQRGNFPDRFSGHQFPNYSSELNVNALLLGDSALYLCASGRTGDANYGYTFGSGTRLTVV.

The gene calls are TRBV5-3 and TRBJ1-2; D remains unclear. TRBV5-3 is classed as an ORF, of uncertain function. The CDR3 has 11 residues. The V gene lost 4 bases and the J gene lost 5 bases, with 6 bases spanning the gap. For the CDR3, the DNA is TGTGCCAGAAGCCCTTATTATGGCTACACCTTC. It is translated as CARSPYYGYTF.

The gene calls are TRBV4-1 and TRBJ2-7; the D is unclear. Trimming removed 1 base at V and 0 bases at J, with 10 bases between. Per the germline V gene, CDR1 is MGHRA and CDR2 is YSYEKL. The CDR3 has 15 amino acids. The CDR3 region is CASSQALFSSYEQYF. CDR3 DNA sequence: TGCGCCAGCAGCCAAGCACTGTTTAGCTCCTACGAGCAGTACTTC.

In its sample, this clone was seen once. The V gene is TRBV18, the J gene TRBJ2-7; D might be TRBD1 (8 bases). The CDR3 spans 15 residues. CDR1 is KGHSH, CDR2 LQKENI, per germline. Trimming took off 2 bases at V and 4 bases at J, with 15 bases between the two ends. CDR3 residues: CASSPGQGGTYEQYF. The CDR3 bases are TGTGCCAGCTCACCAGGACAGGGAGGGACATACGAGCAGTACTTC.

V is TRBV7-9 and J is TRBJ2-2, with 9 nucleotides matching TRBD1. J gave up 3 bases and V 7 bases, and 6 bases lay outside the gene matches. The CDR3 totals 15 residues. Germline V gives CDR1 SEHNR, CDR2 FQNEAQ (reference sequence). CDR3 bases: TGTGCCAGCACCCGGGACAGGGTGGACACCGGGGAGCTGTTTTTT. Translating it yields CASTRDRVDTGELFF.

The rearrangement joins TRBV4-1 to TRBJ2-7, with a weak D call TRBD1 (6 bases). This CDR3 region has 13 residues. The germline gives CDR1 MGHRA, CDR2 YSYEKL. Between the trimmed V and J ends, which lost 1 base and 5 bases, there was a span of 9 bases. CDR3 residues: CASSQVGADEQYF. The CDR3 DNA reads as TGCGCCAGCAGCCAAGTGGGGGCTGACGAGCAGTACTTC.